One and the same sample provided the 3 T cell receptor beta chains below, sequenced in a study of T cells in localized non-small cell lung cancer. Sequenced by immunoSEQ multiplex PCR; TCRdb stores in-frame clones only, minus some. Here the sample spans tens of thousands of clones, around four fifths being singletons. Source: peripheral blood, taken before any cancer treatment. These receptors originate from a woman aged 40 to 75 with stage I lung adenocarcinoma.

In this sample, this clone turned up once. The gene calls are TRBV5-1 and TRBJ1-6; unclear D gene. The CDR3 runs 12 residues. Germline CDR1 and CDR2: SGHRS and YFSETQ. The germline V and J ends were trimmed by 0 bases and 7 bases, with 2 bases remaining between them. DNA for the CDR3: TGCGCCAGCAGCTTGGAAAATTCACCCCTCCACTTT. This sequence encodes CASSLENSPLHF.

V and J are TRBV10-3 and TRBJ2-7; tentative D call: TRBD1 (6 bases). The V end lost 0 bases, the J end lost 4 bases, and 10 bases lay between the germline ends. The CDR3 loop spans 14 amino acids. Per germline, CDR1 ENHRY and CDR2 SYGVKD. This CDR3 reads CAISESGQTYEQYF. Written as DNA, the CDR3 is TGTGCCATCAGTGAGTCCGGACAGACTTACGAGCAGTACTTC.

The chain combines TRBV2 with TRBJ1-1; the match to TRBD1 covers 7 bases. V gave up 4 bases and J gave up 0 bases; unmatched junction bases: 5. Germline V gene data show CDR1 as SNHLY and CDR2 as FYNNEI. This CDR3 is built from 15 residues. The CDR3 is CASSALQGLNTEAFF. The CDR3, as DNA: TGTGCCAGCAGTGCCCTACAGGGGCTGAACACTGAAGCTTTCTTT.